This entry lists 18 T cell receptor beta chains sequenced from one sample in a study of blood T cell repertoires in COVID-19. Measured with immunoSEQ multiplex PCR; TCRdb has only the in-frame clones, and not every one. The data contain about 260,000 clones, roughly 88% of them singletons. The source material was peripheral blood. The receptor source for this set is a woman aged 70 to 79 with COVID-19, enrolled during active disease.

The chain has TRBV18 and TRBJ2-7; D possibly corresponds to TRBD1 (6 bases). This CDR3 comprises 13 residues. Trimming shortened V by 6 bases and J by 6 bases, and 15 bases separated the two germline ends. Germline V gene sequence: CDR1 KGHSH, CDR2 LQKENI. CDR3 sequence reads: CASSGPSGVEQYF. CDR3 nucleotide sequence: TGTGCCAGCTCGGGCCCTTCAGGGGTCGAGCAGTACTTC.

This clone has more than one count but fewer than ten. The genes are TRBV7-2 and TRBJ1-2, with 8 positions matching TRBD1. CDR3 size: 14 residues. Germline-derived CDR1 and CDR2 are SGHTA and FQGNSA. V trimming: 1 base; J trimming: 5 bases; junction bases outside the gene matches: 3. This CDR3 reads CASSLDRGSYGYTF. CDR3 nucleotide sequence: TGTGCCAGCAGCTTAGACAGGGGGTCTTATGGCTACACCTTC.

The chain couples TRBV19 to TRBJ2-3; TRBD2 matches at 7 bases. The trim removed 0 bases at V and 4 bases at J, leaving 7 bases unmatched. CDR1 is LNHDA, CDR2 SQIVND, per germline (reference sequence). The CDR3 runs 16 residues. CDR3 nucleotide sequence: TGTGCCAGTAGTATAGAGGGCGGGAGTCTCCCAGATACGCAGTATTTT. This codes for CASSIEGGSLPDTQYF.

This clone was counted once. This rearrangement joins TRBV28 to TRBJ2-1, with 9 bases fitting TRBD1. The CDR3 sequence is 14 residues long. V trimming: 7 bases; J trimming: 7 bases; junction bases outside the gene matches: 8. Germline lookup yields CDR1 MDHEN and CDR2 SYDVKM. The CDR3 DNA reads TGTGCCAGCATCCCACAGGGGGCGGGGAATGAGCAGTTCTTC. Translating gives CASIPQGAGNEQFF.

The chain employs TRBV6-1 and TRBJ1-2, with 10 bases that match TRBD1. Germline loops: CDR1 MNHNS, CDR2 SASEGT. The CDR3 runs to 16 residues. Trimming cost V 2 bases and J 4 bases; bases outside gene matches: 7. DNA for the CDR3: TGTGCCAGCAGTGAACTGCGGACAGGGGGTTTCTATGGCTACACCTTC. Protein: CASSELRTGGFYGYTF.

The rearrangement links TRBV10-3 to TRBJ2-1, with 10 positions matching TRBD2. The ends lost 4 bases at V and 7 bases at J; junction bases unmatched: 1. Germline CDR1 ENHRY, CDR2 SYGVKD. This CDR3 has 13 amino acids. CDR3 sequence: CAISASGRNEQFF. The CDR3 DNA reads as TGTGCCATCAGTGCTAGCGGGAGAAATGAGCAGTTCTTC.

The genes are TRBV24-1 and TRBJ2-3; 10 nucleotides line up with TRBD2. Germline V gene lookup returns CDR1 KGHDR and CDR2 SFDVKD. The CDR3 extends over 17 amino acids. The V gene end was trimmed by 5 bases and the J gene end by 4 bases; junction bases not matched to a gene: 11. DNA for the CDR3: TGTGCCACCAGTGTAAACGACAGAAGCGGGAGGGCAGATACGCAGTATTTT. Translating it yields CATSVNDRSGRADTQYF.

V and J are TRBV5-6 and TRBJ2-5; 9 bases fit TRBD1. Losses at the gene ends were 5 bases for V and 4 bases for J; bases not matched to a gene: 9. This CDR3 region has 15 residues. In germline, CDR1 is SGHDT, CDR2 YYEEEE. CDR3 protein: CASSPGTGFPETQYF. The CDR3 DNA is TGTGCCAGCAGTCCCGGGACAGGGTTCCCAGAGACCCAGTACTTC.

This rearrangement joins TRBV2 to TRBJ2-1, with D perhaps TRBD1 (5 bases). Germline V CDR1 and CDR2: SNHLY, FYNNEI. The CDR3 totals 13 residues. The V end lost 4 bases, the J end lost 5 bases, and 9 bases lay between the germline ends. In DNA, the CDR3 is TGTGCCAGCAGTGTGTACAGGAACAATGAGCAGTTCTTC. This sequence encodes CASSVYRNNEQFF.

CDR3 nucleotides: TGTGCCAGCAGCTTAAGAGGCTATGCTAATGAAAAACTGTTTTTT. It encodes CASSLRGYANEKLFF. The chain employs TRBV5-5 and TRBJ1-4, with D unresolved. Between the trimmed V and J ends, which lost 2 bases and 3 bases, there was a span of 11 bases. This CDR3 comprises 15 residues. Germline-derived CDR1 and CDR2 are SGHKS and YYEKEE (reference sequence).

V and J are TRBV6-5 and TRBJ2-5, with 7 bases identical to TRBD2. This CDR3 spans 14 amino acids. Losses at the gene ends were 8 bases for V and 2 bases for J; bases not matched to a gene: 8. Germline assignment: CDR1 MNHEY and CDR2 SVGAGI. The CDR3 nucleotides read TGTGCCAGCGGGGCTAGCGGAGTACAAGAGACCCAGTACTTC. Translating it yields CASGASGVQETQYF.

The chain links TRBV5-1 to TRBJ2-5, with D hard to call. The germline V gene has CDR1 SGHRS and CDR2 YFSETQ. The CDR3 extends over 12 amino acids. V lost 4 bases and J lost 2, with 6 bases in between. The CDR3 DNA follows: TGCGCCAGCAGCCAGATGCAAGAGACCCAGTACTTC. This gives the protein CASSQMQETQYF.

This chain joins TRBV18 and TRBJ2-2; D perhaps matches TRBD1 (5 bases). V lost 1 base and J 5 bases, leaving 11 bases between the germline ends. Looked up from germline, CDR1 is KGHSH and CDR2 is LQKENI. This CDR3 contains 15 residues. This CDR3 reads CASSPRGMGTGELFF. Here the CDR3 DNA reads TGTGCCAGCTCACCACGGGGCATGGGGACCGGGGAGCTGTTTTTT. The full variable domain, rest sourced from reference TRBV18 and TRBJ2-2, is NAGVMQNPRHLVRRRGQEARLRCSPMKGHSHVYWYRQLPEEGLKFMVYLQKENIIDESGMPKERFSAEFPKEGPSILRIQQVVRGDSAAYFCASSPRGMGTGELFFGEGSRLTVL.

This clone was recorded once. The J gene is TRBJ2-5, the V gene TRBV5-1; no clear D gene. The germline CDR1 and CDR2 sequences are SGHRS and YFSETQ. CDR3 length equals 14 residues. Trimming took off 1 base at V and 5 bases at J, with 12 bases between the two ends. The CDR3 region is CASSLLSSKETQYF. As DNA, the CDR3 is TGCGCCAGCAGCTTGCTGAGTTCGAAGGAGACCCAGTACTTC.

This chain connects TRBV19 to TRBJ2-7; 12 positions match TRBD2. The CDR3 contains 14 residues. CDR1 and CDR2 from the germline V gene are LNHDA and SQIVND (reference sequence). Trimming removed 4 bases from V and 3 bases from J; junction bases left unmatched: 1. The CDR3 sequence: CASSTSGRDYEQYF. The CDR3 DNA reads TGTGCCAGTAGTACTAGCGGGAGGGACTACGAGCAGTACTTC.

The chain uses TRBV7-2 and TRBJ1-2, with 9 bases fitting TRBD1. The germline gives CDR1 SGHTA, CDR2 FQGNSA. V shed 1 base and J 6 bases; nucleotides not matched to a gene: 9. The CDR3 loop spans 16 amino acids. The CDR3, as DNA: TGTGCCAGCAGCTTAGATGTAAGCGGACAGGGGAATGGCTACACCTTC. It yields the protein CASSLDVSGQGNGYTF.

This CDR3 is CASSFQGRTPLHF. The CDR3 nucleotides read TGTGCCAGCAGTTTTCAGGGTAGAACACCCCTCCACTTT. The chain recombines TRBV27 with TRBJ1-6, with D tentatively TRBD1 (5 bases). Germline CDR1 reads MNHEY; CDR2 reads SMNVEV (reference sequence). This CDR3 is built from 13 residues. V was shortened by 3 bases and J by 11 bases, with 11 bases between the two germline ends.

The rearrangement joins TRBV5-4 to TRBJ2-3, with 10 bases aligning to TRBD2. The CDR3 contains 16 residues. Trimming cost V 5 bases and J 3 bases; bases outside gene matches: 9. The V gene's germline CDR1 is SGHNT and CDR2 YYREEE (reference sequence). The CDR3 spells CASRPDPSGSTDTQYF. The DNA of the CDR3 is TGTGCCAGCAGACCCGACCCTAGCGGGAGTACAGATACGCAGTATTTT.